This T cell receptor (beta chain) was sequenced for a study of glioma-infiltrating T cells after dendritic cell vaccination. The primer mix had 60 V beta and 13 J beta primers. Only in-frame clones appear in the TCRdb table, and some are missing; sequencing was by immunoSEQ multiplex PCR. This sample has 93,000 or so clones, with approximately 80% found just once. This CDR3 has 15 residues. From germline, CDR1 is MGHRA and CDR2 YSYEKL. Trimming cost V 5 bases and J 6 bases; bases outside gene matches: 10. Only patients with spare fresh-frozen tumor and over two years of follow-up were included. None of the glioblastoma patients had an isocitrate dehydrogenase mutation. Blood PBMC samples: pre-vaccination, two weeks post third vaccination, and at tumor progression.

The TCR sequence derives from a human donor with glioblastoma. J is TRBJ2-7 and V is TRBV4-1; 10 bases are shared with TRBD1. Here the sequenced sample was blood, taken before dendritic cell vaccination. This CDR3 reads CASSSVRDRGSEQYF. Written as DNA, the CDR3 is TGCGCCAGCAGCTCCGTCCGGGACAGGGGTAGCGAGCAGTACTTC.